The T cell receptor (beta chain) under discussion was sequenced for a study of shared clonotypes between healthy human individuals. Study conclusions and caveats: Generation of non-shared clonotypes was less probable than generation of clonotypes shared by all four donors.

Regarding this clone: Its target is unknown.

It was across several immunoSEQ plates that each subset's genomic DNA was evenly split. As originally analysed: Junction-only immunoSEQ data arrived without quality scores, meaning filtering differed. The data were produced by immunoSEQ multiplex PCR, yet TCRdb's version contains in-frame clones alone and is incomplete. That table is the source of V, J and clone size, and D and trimming were worked out from the DNA. The profile shows 950,000 to 1,300,000 clones, around 75% of them singletons. Naive CD45RA+ and memory CD45RA-negative subsets were split from CD4+ cells. The germline V gene has CDR1 MNHNS and CDR2 SASEGT. The CDR3 has 13 residues. With 6 bases removed from V and 1 base from J, the gap between germline ends came to 10 bases.

This clonotype was obtained from a man aged 18 to 35 in good health. The sample consisted of memory CD4+ T cells sorted from blood. As for subset: CD45RA-negative fraction. The V call is TRBV6-1, the J call TRBJ2-7; D might be TRBD1 (6 bases). The CDR3 coding sequence is TGTGCCAGCAGAACCGGACAGTCCTACGAGCAGTACTTC. This gives the protein CASRTGQSYEQYF.